The 7 T cell receptor beta chains below were found in one sample sequenced in a study of cytomegalovirus exposure and HLA in healthy donors. PCR was performed using 60 Vbeta and 13 Jbeta primers. Assay used: immunoSEQ multiplex PCR; TCRdb lists only in-frame clones, some missing. The table records about 190,000 clones, over 70% of them present only once. Sequencing was carried out using PBMCs. Receptor source: a woman in her twenties or thirties in good health and CMV-seronegative.

This clone was observed a single time. The chain has TRBV2 and TRBJ2-1; 13 nucleotides line up with TRBD2. This CDR3 is built from 16 residues. Germline V lookup: CDR1 SNHLY, CDR2 FYNNEI. The trim removed 1 base at V and 6 bases at J, leaving 3 bases unmatched. The CDR3 protein is CASSEGGLAGINEQFF. CDR3 DNA: TGTGCCAGCAGTGAAGGGGGACTAGCGGGAATCAATGAGCAGTTCTTC.

The rearrangement uses TRBV11-2 and TRBJ2-1; 10 bases map to TRBD2. Trimming removed 5 bases from V and 6 bases from J; junction bases left unmatched: 7. The CDR3 sequence is 15 residues long. Germline V gene sequence: CDR1 SGHAT, CDR2 FQNNGV. The CDR3 sequence: CASSNILAGRNEQFF. CDR3 nucleotide sequence: TGTGCCAGCAGCAACATACTAGCGGGACGCAATGAGCAGTTCTTC.

This clone has just one count. This chain links TRBV4-3 with TRBJ2-7; D may be TRBD1 (5 bases). Germline CDR1 and CDR2: LGHNA and YSLEER. Trimming shortened V by 0 bases and J by 1 base, and 10 bases separated the two germline ends. This CDR3 is built from 15 residues. CDR3 coding DNA: TGCGCCAGCAGCCAAGATAGTCAGGGATCCTACGAGCAGTACTTC. It is translated as CASSQDSQGSYEQYF.

V and J are TRBV6-5 and TRBJ1-1, with D maybe TRBD1 (5 bases). The germline V gene has CDR1 MNHEY and CDR2 SVGAGI. V lost 0 bases and J lost 1, with 9 bases in between. This CDR3 spans 15 amino acids. In DNA form, the CDR3 reads TGTGCCAGCAGTTACTCTTCGCAGGGGAACACTGAAGCTTTCTTT. Encoded protein: CASSYSSQGNTEAFF.

The V and J genes are TRBV4-3 and TRBJ2-7, with 7 bases matching TRBD2. V lost 1 base to trimming and J lost 3 bases; unmatched junction nucleotides: 6. This CDR3 has 15 amino acids. CDR1 is LGHNA, CDR2 YSLEER, per germline. Here the CDR3 reads CASSQASTSSYEQYF. DNA of the CDR3: TGCGCCAGCAGCCAAGCTTCGACTAGCAGCTACGAGCAGTACTTC.

The chain couples TRBV4-1 to TRBJ2-7; possibly TRBD1 for D (6 bases). Germline CDR1 MGHRA, CDR2 YSYEKL. With 1 base removed from V and 3 bases from J, the gap between germline ends came to 13 bases. This CDR3 is 15 amino acids long. The CDR3 nucleotides read TGCGCCAGCAGCCAAGGGGTGGCCAGGGGCTACGAGCAGTACTTC. Amino acid sequence: CASSQGVARGYEQYF.

The rearrangement uses TRBV7-2 and TRBJ2-7, with no clear D. The germline V gene has CDR1 SGHTA and CDR2 FQGNSA. This CDR3 contains 14 residues. V was trimmed by 3 bases and J by 3 bases, leaving 12 bases between them. The CDR3 here is CASSFSGQIYEQYF. The CDR3 DNA sequence: TGTGCCAGCAGCTTTTCTGGGCAGATCTACGAGCAGTACTTC.